Presented here are 19 T cell receptor beta chains from one specimen sequenced in a study of CD8 T cells in ankylosing spondylitis. Antigen specificity for these receptors is unknown. Findings and limits, study-wide: A motif of roughly eight highly homologous TCR beta variants was seen as apparently characteristic of ankylosing spondylitis blood.

TCRdb reprocessed the 5' RACE reads via MiXCR and lists one record per CDR3 protein. The sample has about 210,000 distinct CDR3 sequences, 7% to 8% seen once. Sequencing was carried out using blood, either unsorted or a sorted T cell fraction (not recorded which). Source of these receptors: a male donor with ankylosing spondylitis.

This clonotype showed up many times. The rearrangement joins TRBV10-3 to TRBJ2-1; D might be TRBD2 (6 bases). The germline V gene encodes CDR1 ENHRY and CDR2 SYGVKD. V lost 1 base and J lost 8, with 6 bases in between. CDR3 length: 12 residues. The CDR3 loop reads CAISEWGDEQFF. The CDR3 bases are TGTGCCATCAGTGAGTGGGGGGATGAGCAGTTCTTC.

This clonotype was detected ten times or more. CDR3 protein: CASTQGGLLDEQYF. The CDR3 DNA reads TGTGCCAGCACCCAAGGGGGCCTGTTGGACGAGCAGTACTTC. V usage is TRBV11-1 and J usage is TRBJ2-7, with TRBD1 matching 7 bases. The CDR3 spans 14 residues. V shed 7 bases and J 5 bases; nucleotides not matched to a gene: 11. The germline V gene has CDR1 SGHAT and CDR2 FQDESV (reference sequence).

This clonotype appeared many times. J is TRBJ1-1 and V is TRBV7-9; D is uncertain. V shed 5 bases and J shed 0 bases, with 13 bases lying between them. Germline values: CDR1 SEHNR, CDR2 FQNEAQ (reference sequence). This CDR3 contains 15 residues. CDR3 bases: TGTGCCAGCAGCGAGCCGCGATACATGAACACTGAAGCTTTCTTT. Its protein product is CASSEPRYMNTEAFF.

The table lists this clonotype with many counts. The chain carries TRBV19 and TRBJ2-5; 9 positions agree with TRBD1. The V segment lost 5 bases and the J segment 2 bases; nucleotides outside the gene matches: 6. Germline V gene lookup returns CDR1 LNHDA and CDR2 SQIVND (reference sequence). The length of the CDR3 is 15 residues. The CDR3: CASSSGTGRQETQYF. The CDR3 DNA is TGTGCCAGTAGTTCCGGGACAGGGAGGCAAGAGACCCAGTACTTC.

The chain recombines TRBV5-1 with TRBJ2-3; D gene ambiguous. V was trimmed by 4 bases and J by 4 bases, leaving 10 bases between them. The CDR3 runs to 13 residues. Germline-derived CDR1 and CDR2 are SGHRS and YFSETQ. CDR3 DNA: TGCGCCAGCAGCCCAATCATGGCAGATACGCAGTATTTT. Translating gives CASSPIMADTQYF.

The sample holds many counts of this clonotype. The chain employs TRBV7-8 and TRBJ2-2, with D hard to call. Trimming removed 1 base from V and 12 bases from J, with 15 bases in between. CDR1 is SGHVS and CDR2 is FQNEAQ in the germline V gene. This CDR3 has 14 residues. The chain's CDR3 is CASSLDRPAMKLFF. The CDR3 DNA follows: TGTGCCAGCAGCTTAGACCGACCGGCCATGAAGCTGTTTTTT.

The chain links TRBV20-1 to TRBJ2-4; D is possibly TRBD2 (6 bases). This CDR3 has 13 amino acids. Trimming shortened V by 5 bases and J by 1 base, and 9 bases separated the two germline ends. The germline CDR1 and CDR2 sequences are DFQATT and SNEGSKA (reference sequence). The CDR3 region has the DNA TGCAGTGCTCGCGGGACGGCCAAAAACATTCAGTACTTC. Translating gives CSARGTAKNIQYF.

The CDR3 region is CASMGGLNTRGLEQYF. CDR3 bases: TGTGCCAGCATGGGGGGACTAAATACGAGGGGTCTCGAGCAGTACTTC. The chain recombines TRBV11-2 with TRBJ2-7, with 7 bases that match TRBD2. The CDR3 has 16 residues. Germline trimming cut 7 bases from V and 6 bases from J; bases unmatched to any gene: 18. Germline values: CDR1 SGHAT, CDR2 FQNNGV.

Comments on this clonotype: The junction does not match germline at one end; this may be a read error. The chain recombines TRBV7-7 with TRBJ2-5; the D is unclear. Per germline, CDR1 SSHAT and CDR2 FNYEAQ (reference sequence). This CDR3 contains 14 residues. The DNA for the CDR3 is TGTGCTAGCAGCCCCCCGGACGGGTTGGAGACCCAGTACTTC. Translation gives CASSPPDGLETQYF.

Many counts were recorded for this clonotype. J is TRBJ1-1 and V is TRBV11-2; D is undetermined. Per the germline V gene, CDR1 is SGHAT and CDR2 is FQNNGV. Trimming stripped 3 bases from V and 0 bases from J, with 8 bases between. The CDR3 sequence is 14 residues long. This CDR3 reads CASSLRVVNTEAFF. CDR3 sequence (DNA): TGTGCCAGCAGCTTGAGGGTCGTGAACACTGAAGCTTTCTTT.

This clonotype was counted many times. The rearrangement uses TRBV28 and TRBJ2-1; D is possibly TRBD1 or TRBD2 (6 bases each). Germline V CDR1 and CDR2: MDHEN, SYDVKM. Trimming left V 4 bases short and J 8 bases short, with 15 bases between. The length of the CDR3 is 14 residues. The CDR3 reads CASSSVGGQYEQFF. The CDR3 nucleotides are TGTGCCAGCAGTTCGGTGGGGGGCCAGTATGAGCAGTTCTTC.

This clonotype was seen a few times. This sequence joins TRBV25-1 and TRBJ2-1; D possibly corresponds to TRBD2 (6 bases). Germline V gene sequence: CDR1 MGHDK, CDR2 SYGVNS. The CDR3 runs 16 residues. Trimming took 3 bases from V and 3 from J, leaving 15 bases between them. The DNA for the CDR3 is TGTGCCAGCAGTGATCCCGGGACTTCCCTCTACAATGAGCAGTTCTTC. Amino acids: CASSDPGTSLYNEQFF.

The table lists this clonotype with many counts. This sequence joins TRBV15 and TRBJ2-1, with a weak D call TRBD1 (5 bases). Germline V gives CDR1 LNHNV, CDR2 YYDKDF (reference sequence). Trimming left V 1 base short and J 9 bases short, with 10 bases between. The CDR3 extends over 13 amino acids. Here the CDR3 reads CATSRVVTVEQFF. CDR3 nucleotides: TGTGCCACCAGCAGAGTGGTGACAGTTGAGCAGTTCTTC.

This clonotype was seen at least ten times. The chain links TRBV16 to TRBJ2-7; D is unclear. In germline, CDR1 is KGHSY, CDR2 FQNENV. V was clipped by 0 bases and J by 6 bases, with 9 bases between them. The length of the CDR3 is 13 residues. The CDR3 here is CASSQSLASEQYF. The CDR3 nucleotides read TGTGCCAGCAGCCAATCTCTGGCGAGCGAGCAGTACTTC.

In its sample, this clonotype was seen many times. The V and J genes are TRBV11-2 and TRBJ2-7; D perhaps matches TRBD1 (6 bases). Trimming stripped 2 bases from V and 3 bases from J, with 26 bases between. The CDR3 spans 19 residues. Germline CDR1 is SGHAT and CDR2 is FQNNGV. The CDR3, as DNA: TGTGCCAGCAGCTTATGGGTACAGGGTGGACCTTTAGCAATCTACGAGCAGTACTTC. It is translated as CASSLWVQGGPLAIYEQYF. Variable domain in full (rest from reference TRBV11-2 and TRBJ2-7): EAGVAQSPRYKIIEKRQSVAFWCNPISGHATLYWYQQILGQGPKLLIQFQNNGVVDDSQLPKDRFSAERLKGVDSTLKIQPAKLEDSAVYLCASSLWVQGGPLAIYEQYFGPGTRLTVT.

This chain connects TRBV7-9 to TRBJ2-2; D not certain. The CDR3 is 11 residues long. Per germline, CDR1 SEHNR and CDR2 FQNEAQ (reference sequence). CDR3 nucleotides: TGTATGGCAGGAGACACCGGGGAGCTGTTTTTT. It encodes CMAGDTGELFF.

The gene calls are TRBV4-1 and TRBJ1-1; D gene unclear. The germline V gene has CDR1 MGHRA and CDR2 YSYEKL. CDR3 length: 15 residues. Trimming took 1 base from V and 4 from J, leaving 13 bases between them. CDR3 protein: CASSQVEGRGTEAFF. Here the CDR3 DNA reads TGCGCCAGCAGCCAAGTTGAGGGCCGTGGCACTGAAGCTTTCTTT.

This clonotype was counted at least ten times. V and J are TRBV7-8 and TRBJ2-1, with D unclear. The V end was cut by 7 bases, the J end by 9 bases, with 13 bases between. This CDR3 has 12 amino acids. The V gene's germline CDR1 is SGHVS and CDR2 FQNEAQ. The chain's CDR3 is CASMRRVGEQFF. DNA of the CDR3: TGTGCCAGCATGAGGCGAGTGGGTGAGCAGTTCTTC.

This clonotype was seen more than once but under ten times. The rearrangement joins TRBV7-9 to TRBJ2-1, with D uncertain. Per germline, CDR1 SEHNR and CDR2 FQNEAQ (reference sequence). The V end lost 1 base, the J end lost 7 bases, and 14 bases lay between the germline ends. The length of the CDR3 is 15 residues. The DNA of the CDR3 is TGTGCCAGCAGCTTAGGGGCCCCGTCGCTAAATGAGCAGTTCTTC. It codes for CASSLGAPSLNEQFF.